This TCR beta chain is drawn from a study of blood T cell repertoires in COVID-19. Using immunoSEQ multiplex PCR, the repertoire was profiled, and TCRdb retains in-frame clones only, with some absent. The sample shows around 100,000 clones, 80% to 90% of them seen only once. Sequencing used peripheral blood. This TCR was recovered from a middle-aged man with acute or convalescent COVID-19.

The CDR3 spells CASLDRVGYEQYF. The CDR3 DNA sequence: TGTGCCAGCCTTGACAGGGTAGGCTACGAGCAGTACTTC. This chain links TRBV2 with TRBJ2-7, with 7 nucleotides matching TRBD1. V was clipped by 8 bases and J by 3 bases; unmatched bases: 7. Per the germline V gene, CDR1 is SNHLY and CDR2 is FYNNEI. The CDR3 is 13 amino acids.